The 2 T cell receptor beta chains in this list originate from one sample, sequenced in a study of blood T cell repertoires in COVID-19. Produced via immunoSEQ multiplex PCR; TCRdb's table is partial and in-frame only. The table has under 300,000 clones, around 81% seen once; the top ten hold about 2%. The sample was peripheral blood. All receptors come from a man aged 25 to 45 who had recovered from COVID-19.

The chain links TRBV19 to TRBJ1-1; D possibly corresponds to TRBD1 (6 bases). This CDR3 region has 12 residues. Deletions cut 7 bases from V and 11 bases from J, with 17 bases between. CDR1 and CDR2 from the germline V gene are LNHDA and SQIVND (reference sequence). CDR3 DNA sequence: TGTGCCAGTAACGGCATGGGGGGGCGGGCTTTCTTT. Protein product: CASNGMGGRAFF.

V and J are TRBV2 and TRBJ1-5, with a possible D match to TRBD1 (6 bases). The V gene lost 0 bases and the J gene lost 2 bases, with 11 bases spanning the gap. Germline lookup yields CDR1 SNHLY and CDR2 FYNNEI. CDR3 length: 16 amino acids. The CDR3 loop is CASSEAQGLRNQPQHF. DNA of the CDR3: TGTGCCAGCAGTGAAGCCCAGGGGCTTCGCAATCAGCCCCAGCATTTT.